The 8 T cell receptor beta chains given below trace back to one sample, sequenced in a study of OX40 agonist ivuxolimab in advanced cancers. Repertoires were generated with immunoSEQ multiplex PCR, while TCRdb's copy carries only in-frame clones and drops some. The sample yields approximately 82,000 clones, around nine tenths seen once. This specimen consisted of CD4+ or CD8+ T cells sorted from blood, obtained in a trial of the OX40 agonist ivuxolimab. The source of these receptors is an adult with an advanced solid tumor such as melanoma, head and neck, liver or kidney cancer.

V and J are TRBV4-1 and TRBJ2-7; TRBD1 or TRBD2 may be the D gene (6 bases each). V was trimmed by 3 bases and J by 1 base, leaving 16 bases between them. Germline loops: CDR1 MGHRA, CDR2 YSYEKL. The CDR3 has 16 residues. The CDR3 nucleotides are TGCGCCAGCAGCCAGGTGCAAACAGGGAGGTCCTACGAGCAGTACTTC. It codes for CASSQVQTGRSYEQYF.

This chain uses TRBV5-1 with TRBJ2-3; D is perhaps TRBD1 (6 bases). Germline lookup yields CDR1 SGHRS and CDR2 YFSETQ. The CDR3 loop spans 14 amino acids. The V and J ends lost 2 bases and 2 bases respectively, with 9 bases between them. This CDR3 is CASSFGQFTDTQYF. The CDR3 DNA sequence: TGCGCCAGCAGCTTTGGACAGTTCACAGATACGCAGTATTTT.

The chain couples TRBV9 to TRBJ1-3; no clear D. CDR1 and CDR2 (germline): SGDLS, YYNGEE. The CDR3 spans 15 residues. Trimming left V 0 bases short and J 7 bases short, with 14 bases between. CDR3 nucleotide sequence: TGTGCCAGCAGCGTAGGCGGAGGACGCACCAACACCATATATTTT. Its protein is CASSVGGGRTNTIYF.

This chain connects TRBV10-3 to TRBJ2-3, with D possibly being TRBD1 (5 bases). Germline CDR1 and CDR2: ENHRY and SYGVKD. The CDR3 covers 15 residues. V dropped 2 bases and J dropped 6 bases, with 15 bases sitting between them. The CDR3 is CAISEVVSRADTQYF. CDR3 nucleotides: TGTGCCATCAGTGAGGTAGTAAGCAGGGCGGATACGCAGTATTTT.

This sequence joins TRBV11-3 and TRBJ2-1; D might be TRBD1 (6 bases). Germline-derived CDR1 and CDR2 are SGHNT and YENEEA. Trimming shortened V by 2 bases and J by 3 bases, and 11 bases separated the two germline ends. The CDR3 is made up of 15 amino acids. CDR3 region: CASSLTGTLYNEQFF. The DNA for the CDR3 is TGTGCCAGCAGCTTAACGGGGACACTCTACAATGAGCAGTTCTTC.

The chain uses TRBV5-4 and TRBJ2-5, with TRBD2 matching over 7 bases. Germline trimming cut 3 bases from V and 2 bases from J; bases unmatched to any gene: 10. This CDR3 contains 16 residues. Germline-derived CDR1 and CDR2 are SGHNT and YYREEE (reference sequence). CDR3: CASSSAGLAAQETQYF. The CDR3 DNA follows: TGTGCCAGCAGCTCGGCTGGGCTAGCGGCACAAGAGACCCAGTACTTC. Drawing the rest from reference TRBV5-4 and TRBJ2-5, the complete variable domain is ETGVTQSPTHLIKTRGQQVTLRCSSQSGHNTVSWYQQALGQGPQFIFQYYREEENGRGNFPPRFSGLQFPNYSSELNVNALELDDSALYLCASSSAGLAAQETQYFGPGTRLLVL.

The chain recombines TRBV6-5 with TRBJ1-2; 7 bases agree with TRBD1. The CDR3 has 13 amino acids. Germline assignment: CDR1 MNHEY and CDR2 SVGAGI. Losses at the gene ends were 6 bases for V and 5 bases for J; bases not matched to a gene: 6. In nucleotides, the CDR3 is TGTGCCAGCAGAAACGACAGGGCTTATGGCTACACCTTC. Its protein product is CASRNDRAYGYTF.

This clone has a single count. V and J are TRBV11-2 and TRBJ2-1; D is perhaps TRBD2 (6 bases). The CDR3 length is 17 residues. Germline CDR1 is SGHAT and CDR2 is FQNNGV. With 6 bases removed from V and 0 bases from J, the gap between germline ends came to 18 bases. The CDR3: CASRRWRGTRSYNEQFF. The CDR3 region has the DNA TGTGCCAGCAGACGGTGGCGGGGAACCCGCTCCTACAATGAGCAGTTCTTC.